The entry below describes one T cell receptor (beta chain). This entry comes from a study of kidney transplant recipient with SARS-CoV-2 infection. V lost 4 bases and J 0 bases, leaving 14 bases between the germline ends. There are 16 residues in the CDR3. The germline gives CDR1 SGHTA, CDR2 FQGNSA. TCRdb reprocessed the reads with MiXCR, giving one entry per CDR3 protein. The sample lists fewer than 250,000 distinct CDR3 sequences, more than 25% occurring once. J is TRBJ2-3 and V is TRBV7-2; D might be TRBD1 (6 bases). The TCR sequence derives from a male patient between 25 and 40 years old who had COVID-19 and was a kidney transplant recipient. Some of the T cells may derive from the graft donor. The specimen was a blood sample, collected at baseline and on approximately day 120 from a kidney transplant recipient. The CDR3 DNA reads TGTGCCAGCAGCTCCGCCGGGACAACTAGCACAGATACGCAGTATTTT. It translates to CASSSAGTTSTDTQYF.